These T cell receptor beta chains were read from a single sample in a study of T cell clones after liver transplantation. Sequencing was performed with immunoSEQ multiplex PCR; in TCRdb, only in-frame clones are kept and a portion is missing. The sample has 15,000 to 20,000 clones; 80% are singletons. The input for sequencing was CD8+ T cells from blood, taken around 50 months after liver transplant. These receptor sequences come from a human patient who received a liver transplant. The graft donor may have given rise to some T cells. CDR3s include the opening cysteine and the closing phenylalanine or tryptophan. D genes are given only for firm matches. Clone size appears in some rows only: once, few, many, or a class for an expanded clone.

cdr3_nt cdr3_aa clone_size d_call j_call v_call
TGTGCCAGCAGCTTAGGAGACTACCAAGAGACCCAGTACTTC CASSLGDYQETQYF . . TRBJ2-5 TRBV7-9
TGTGCCAGCAGCGAGCCGGGGACAGGGGAAGTGACCCAGTACTTC CASSEPGTGEVTQYF . TRBD1 TRBJ2-5 TRBV13
TGTGCCAGCAGCGTAGGGCCAGGAGACGGCTATTACAATGAGCAGTTCTTC CASSVGPGDGYYNEQFF . . TRBJ2-1 TRBV9
TGTGCCAGCAGCTTGGGACCTAACTACGAGCAGTACTTC CASSLGPNYEQYF . . TRBJ2-7 TRBV5-6
TGTGCCAGTAGTACAGACCACCAGTACAATTCACCCCTCCACTTT CASSTDHQYNSPLHF . . TRBJ1-6 TRBV19
TGCGCCAGCAGCCAAGAGGTGGGGGTTGCTAATGAAAAACTGTTTTTT CASSQEVGVANEKLFF . . TRBJ1-4 TRBV4-3
TGTGCCAGCAGTTTGGAGCGGGAGCCCATAGGTACAGATACGCAGTATTTT CASSLEREPIGTDTQYF . TRBD2 TRBJ2-3 TRBV28
TGTGCCAGCTCACGGGACGCCTCCTACAATGAGCAGTTCTTC CASSRDASYNEQFF once . TRBJ2-1 TRBV18
TGTGCCAGCAGCCCCGACGGATGGTATCAGCCCCAGCATTTT CASSPDGWYQPQHF . . TRBJ1-5 TRBV7-9
TGTGCCAGCAGTGCTGGGGAGGAGGGCAATGAGCAGTTCTTC CASSAGEEGNEQFF . . TRBJ2-1 TRBV6-1
TGTGCCAGCAGCGTTGGGTTGGGTAGCGGGGGATACAATGAGCAGTTCTTC CASSVGLGSGGYNEQFF . TRBD2 TRBJ2-1 TRBV9
TGTGCCAGCAGCTTACTAGCGGGGGGGCCTTACGAGCAGTACTTC CASSLLAGGPYEQYF . TRBD2 TRBJ2-7 TRBV5-4
TGTGCCAGCAGCCAGGACCGGGACGAGCAGTACTTC CASSQDRDEQYF . . TRBJ2-7 TRBV11-2
TGTGCCAGCAGTGAACGGCGGGAGGGCCTTACAGATACGCAGTATTTT CASSERREGLTDTQYF . TRBD2 TRBJ2-3 TRBV6-1
TGTGCCAGCAGAAGCTCTCCGGGGTACGAGCAGTACTTC CASRSSPGYEQYF . . TRBJ2-7 TRBV7-9
TGCGCCAGCAGCTCTGGGACAGGGTCCTACGAGCAGTACTTC CASSSGTGSYEQYF . TRBD1 TRBJ2-7 TRBV5-1
TGTGCCAGCAGCCCCCAAGGGGGTAGCTACGAGCAGTACTTC CASSPQGGSYEQYF . . TRBJ2-7 TRBV6-6
TGTGCCAGCAGCTGGGACAGCAATACCTATGGCTACACCTTC CASSWDSNTYGYTF . TRBD1 TRBJ1-2 TRBV7-9
TGTGCCAGCAGTTACCGGTTTAGCACAGATACGCAGTATTTT CASSYRFSTDTQYF . . TRBJ2-3 TRBV6-5
TGCGCCAGCAGCTTGGGGGACACCTACGAGCAGTACTTC CASSLGDTYEQYF . . TRBJ2-7 TRBV5-1
TGTGCCAGCAGTTTAGGCGGGATCTCCTACAATGAGCAGTTCTTC CASSLGGISYNEQFF . . TRBJ2-1 TRBV27
TGTGCCAGTAGTATAGGCAGGAGGGGCAATCAGCCCCAGCATTTT CASSIGRRGNQPQHF . . TRBJ1-5 TRBV19
TGTGCCAGCAGCTTATCCAGGGGGCTTCAAGAGACCCAGTACTTC CASSLSRGLQETQYF once TRBD1 TRBJ2-5 TRBV11-2
TGTGCCAGCAGCTTAAGGGGCAGGGCGGTACATGAGCAGTTCTTC CASSLRGRAVHEQFF . . TRBJ2-1 TRBV11-2